The 14 T cell receptor beta chains below were found in one sample sequenced in a study of beta chain features in type 1 diabetes. As every portion of the isolated RNA was reverse transcribed, the sequencing read expressed TCRB transcripts. The repertoire was sequenced with immunoSEQ multiplex PCR; TCRdb's copy has only in-frame clones and lacks some. The sample carries hundreds of thousands of clones, 11% to 15% recorded once. Overall study results and limits: TCRB CDR3s from Type 1 diabetes patients were moderately but significantly shorter in all four CD4+ subsets.

The antigens of these receptors remain unknown. The sequencing input was naive CD4+ T cells from blood. Receptors were obtained from a man younger than 35 with type 1 diabetes.

The rearrangement uses TRBV29-1 and TRBJ2-3; D unclear. Germline-derived CDR1 and CDR2 are SQVTM and ANQGSEA. This CDR3 contains 14 residues. The V end was cut by 6 bases, the J end by 4 bases, with 17 bases between. CDR3 protein: CSVLEAASPDTQYF. CDR3 sequence (DNA): TGCAGCGTCCTAGAGGCAGCCTCCCCAGATACGCAGTATTTT.

The chain is built from TRBV4-2 and TRBJ1-3; D possibly corresponds to TRBD1 (5 bases). This CDR3 is built from 14 residues. Trimming took 0 bases from V and 5 from J, leaving 8 bases between them. Germline V gene data show CDR1 as LGHNA and CDR2 as YNFKEQ. The CDR3 sequence is CASSQEKGRNTIYF. The CDR3 DNA reads as TGTGCCAGCAGCCAAGAAAAGGGACGAAACACCATATATTTT.

This clone was seen only a few times. The chain has TRBV30 and TRBJ2-1; TRBD2 aligns across 14 bases. V lost 8 bases and J lost 6; bases outside the gene matches: 9. Germline CDR1 and CDR2: GTSNPN and SVGIG (reference sequence). The CDR3 spans 15 residues. CDR3 protein: CAVRMGTSGGNEQFF. CDR3 DNA sequence: TGTGCCGTAAGAATGGGGACTAGCGGGGGCAATGAGCAGTTCTTC.

A few counts support this clone. The chain joins TRBV18 to TRBJ1-1; tentative D call: TRBD1 (5 bases). There are 15 residues in the CDR3. CDR1 KGHSH and CDR2 LQKENI come from the germline V gene. The V end lost 0 bases, the J end lost 7 bases, and 15 bases lay between the germline ends. CDR3 in amino acids: CASSPPSLGGDEAFF. CDR3 in DNA: TGTGCCAGCTCACCACCGTCGTTGGGGGGGGATGAAGCTTTCTTT.

This clone occurred a few times. V is TRBV27 and J is TRBJ1-1; D gene ambiguous. CDR3 length equals 17 residues. Germline V gene sequence: CDR1 MNHEY, CDR2 SMNVEV (reference sequence). Trimming cost V 4 bases and J 2 bases, with 20 bases left between them. The CDR3 here is CASSWGRAGPYNTEAFF. CDR3 coding DNA: TGTGCCAGCAGTTGGGGTAGGGCAGGCCCATACAACACTGAAGCTTTCTTT.

This clone turned up a few times. The rearrangement joins TRBV6-1 to TRBJ2-5, with a possible D match to TRBD2 (5 bases). CDR3 length: 14 amino acids. V lost 0 bases and J 3 bases, leaving 8 bases between the germline ends. CDR1 MNHNS and CDR2 SASEGT come from the germline V gene. In nucleotides, the CDR3 is TGTGCCAGCAGTGAAGCGGGAGCGGAAGAGACCCAGTACTTC. Protein sequence: CASSEAGAEETQYF.

The rearrangement uses TRBV27 and TRBJ2-2, with a possible D match to TRBD2 (5 bases). V was shortened by 6 bases and J by 5 bases, with 16 bases between the two germline ends. CDR1 and CDR2 (germline): MNHEY, SMNVEV (reference sequence). This CDR3 spans 15 amino acids. The CDR3 sequence is CASRGRTLGTGELFF. The CDR3 DNA sequence: TGTGCCAGCAGGGGGAGAACCCTGGGGACCGGGGAGCTGTTTTTT.

This clone has just a few counts. V usage is TRBV6-5 and J usage is TRBJ2-1, with 7 bases lining up with TRBD2. Germline-derived CDR1 and CDR2 are MNHEY and SVGAGI. Trimming took 6 bases from V and 3 from J; bases not matched to a gene: 2. CDR3 length: 13 residues. Here the CDR3 reads CASSRDYYNEQFF. The CDR3 DNA reads as TGTGCCAGCAGCCGGGACTACTACAATGAGCAGTTCTTC.

This clone was found a few times. In the same sample, other DNA sequences code for this CDR3. V usage is TRBV10-3 and J usage is TRBJ2-1; 8 nucleotides agree with TRBD2. V lost 11 bases to trimming and J lost 1 base; unmatched junction nucleotides: 7. The CDR3 loop spans 14 amino acids. Looked up from germline, CDR1 is ENHRY and CDR2 is SYGVKD. The CDR3, as DNA: TGTGCCGCAAGTAGCGGGGTATCCTACAATGAGCAGTTCTTC. This codes for CAASSGVSYNEQFF.

The chain links TRBV7-2 to TRBJ2-7, with 12 bases lining up with TRBD2. The CDR3 sequence is 15 residues long. Germline CDR1 is SGHTA and CDR2 is FQGNSA. V was clipped by 4 bases and J by 3 bases; unmatched bases: 4. The CDR3 bases are TGTGCCAGCAGCTCCCTAGCGGGAGGGTACTACGAGCAGTACTTC. Amino acids: CASSSLAGGYYEQYF.

The chain employs TRBV7-2 and TRBJ1-2; D gene unclear. Germline CDR1 and CDR2: SGHTA and FQGNSA. The CDR3 contains 14 residues. The V and J ends lost 5 bases and 4 bases respectively, with 14 bases between them. The chain's CDR3 is CASSNEARAYGYTF. The CDR3 bases are TGTGCCAGCAGCAACGAGGCTCGGGCCTATGGCTACACCTTC.

A few counts support this clone. The chain employs TRBV30 and TRBJ2-7; D tentatively reads TRBD1 or TRBD2 (7 bases each). Trimming removed 3 bases from V and 4 bases from J, with 13 bases in between. Germline CDR1 and CDR2: GTSNPN and SVGIG (reference sequence). The length of the CDR3 is 13 residues. CDR3 nucleotides: TGTGCCTGGAGCCAGGGGGGGTTTTACGAGCAGTACTTC. It specifies CAWSQGGFYEQYF. Full variable domain (missing parts from reference TRBV30 and TRBJ2-7): SQTIHQWPATLVQPVGSPLSLECTVEGTSNPNLYWYRQAAGRGLQLLFYSVGIGQISSEVPQNLSASRPQDRQFILSSKKLLLSDSGFYLCAWSQGGFYEQYFGPGTRLTVT.

This clone was detected only a few times. The rearrangement links TRBV30 to TRBJ2-3; D may be TRBD2 (6 bases). The CDR3 spans 12 residues. V lost 3 bases and J 6 bases, leaving 10 bases between the germline ends. The V gene's germline CDR1 is GTSNPN and CDR2 SVGIG (reference sequence). CDR3: CAWSLGRDTQYF. CDR3 sequence (DNA): TGTGCCTGGAGCCTTGGGAGGGATACGCAGTATTTT.

In this sample, this clone turned up a few times. V gene TRBV15 combines with J gene TRBJ1-2; D is unclear. The CDR3 is 12 residues long. The V and J ends lost 5 bases and 2 bases respectively, with 6 bases between them. Germline V lookup: CDR1 LNHNV, CDR2 YYDKDF (reference sequence). This chain's CDR3 is CATSRVNYGYTF. CDR3 bases: TGTGCCACCAGCCGGGTAAACTATGGCTACACCTTC.